The rows below give T cell receptor beta chains drawn from one sample of a study of blood T cell repertoires in COVID-19. Libraries were prepared by immunoSEQ multiplex PCR; TCRdb keeps only in-frame clonotypes and omits some of them. This table has some 200,000 clones, 75% to 85% appearing once. Sequenced input: peripheral blood. The origin of the receptors is a middle-aged woman who had recovered from COVID-19. Each CDR3 is given with its conserved first and last residue. Each record gives: CDR3 DNA, CDR3 protein, D gene, J gene, V gene, clone size. D genes are given only for firm matches. A row's size may be missing; if present it is once, few, many or a size class.

CDR3 DNA: TGTGCCAGCAGCGTAGAGGGGTTCGGCGAGCAGTACTTC
CDR3 protein: CASSVEGFGEQYF
D gene: .
J gene: TRBJ2-7
V gene: TRBV9
clone size: .

CDR3 DNA: TGTGCCAGCAGCTTAGTTGCCCCTAGCGGGGGAGATACGCAGTATTTT
CDR3 protein: CASSLVAPSGGDTQYF
D gene: TRBD2
J gene: TRBJ2-3
V gene: TRBV7-9
clone size: once

CDR3 DNA: TGTGCCAGCAGCCCCAGAATATTTAGCGGGGGGGCGAGTGGGACCGGGGAGCTGTTTTTT
CDR3 protein: CASSPRIFSGGASGTGELFF
D gene: TRBD2
J gene: TRBJ2-2
V gene: TRBV3-1/TRBV3-2
clone size: once

CDR3 DNA: TGTGCCACCAGTGATGGGACAGGAGACTATGGCTACACCTTC
CDR3 protein: CATSDGTGDYGYTF
D gene: TRBD1
J gene: TRBJ1-2
V gene: TRBV24-1
clone size: .

CDR3 DNA: TGCGCCAGCAGCCTACTGACAGACACAGATACGCAGTATTTT
CDR3 protein: CASSLLTDTDTQYF
D gene: .
J gene: TRBJ2-3
V gene: TRBV4-3
clone size: .

CDR3 DNA: TGTGCCAGCAGCTTGGCCCGAACAGAACAAGAGACCCAGTACTTC
CDR3 protein: CASSLARTEQETQYF
D gene: .
J gene: TRBJ2-5
V gene: TRBV5-4
clone size: .

CDR3 DNA: TGTGCCAGCAGTCAGTTACAGGGTTCGGGCTATGGCTACACCTTC
CDR3 protein: CASSQLQGSGYGYTF
D gene: .
J gene: TRBJ1-2
V gene: TRBV3-1/TRBV3-2
clone size: .

CDR3 DNA: TGTGCCAGCAGCTTAGGACTAGGGAGGGATCAGCCCCAGCATTTT
CDR3 protein: CASSLGLGRDQPQHF
D gene: .
J gene: TRBJ1-5
V gene: TRBV13
clone size: few

CDR3 DNA: TGTGCCAGCAGTTACGCCGGGTCTACCCGCGACGAGCAGTACTTC
CDR3 protein: CASSYAGSTRDEQYF
D gene: .
J gene: TRBJ2-7
V gene: TRBV6-2/TRBV6-3
clone size: .

CDR3 DNA: TGTGCCAGCAGCCCTAGTCGGGAGACCCAGTACTTC
CDR3 protein: CASSPSRETQYF
D gene: .
J gene: TRBJ2-5
V gene: TRBV6-2/TRBV6-3
clone size: .

CDR3 DNA: TGTGCCAGCAGCCAAGACTTCGTGCCAGCGGGGGTACAGTTCTTC
CDR3 protein: CASSQDFVPAGVQFF
D gene: TRBD2
J gene: TRBJ2-1
V gene: TRBV3-1/TRBV3-2
clone size: .

CDR3 DNA: TGTGCCAGCAGTCTAACCGGGACAGGGGTGACCACCGGGGAGCTGTTTTTT
CDR3 protein: CASSLTGTGVTTGELFF
D gene: TRBD1
J gene: TRBJ2-2
V gene: TRBV6-2/TRBV6-3
clone size: .

CDR3 DNA: TGTGCCAGCAGTTATTGGGCTAGCGGGGGTACCGGGGAGCTGTTTTTT
CDR3 protein: CASSYWASGGTGELFF
D gene: TRBD2
J gene: TRBJ2-2
V gene: TRBV6-5
clone size: .

CDR3 DNA: TGTGCCAGCAGTTACGGGACAGGGATTGAGACCCAGTACTTC
CDR3 protein: CASSYGTGIETQYF
D gene: TRBD1
J gene: TRBJ2-5
V gene: TRBV6-5
clone size: .

CDR3 DNA: TGTGCCAGCAGCCAAGGGCTTGGGGGCTACTATGGCTACACCTTC
CDR3 protein: CASSQGLGGYYGYTF
D gene: .
J gene: TRBJ1-2
V gene: TRBV3-1/TRBV3-2
clone size: once

CDR3 DNA: TGTGCCAGCAGTTACACGCGGCATTCAAATCAGCCCCAGCATTTT
CDR3 protein: CASSYTRHSNQPQHF
D gene: .
J gene: TRBJ1-5
V gene: TRBV6-2/TRBV6-3
clone size: .

CDR3 DNA: TGTGCCAGCAGCGCCTATGTATCCTACAATGAGCAGTTCTTC
CDR3 protein: CASSAYVSYNEQFF
D gene: .
J gene: TRBJ2-1
V gene: TRBV9
clone size: .

CDR3 DNA: TGTGCCAGCAGCAAAGGATTTGACAGGGACGATTTCTTT
CDR3 protein: CASSKGFDRDDFF
D gene: .
J gene: TRBJ1-1
V gene: TRBV21-1
clone size: .

CDR3 DNA: TGTGCCAGCATCGACGCGGGTAGCAATCAGCCCCAGCATTTT
CDR3 protein: CASIDAGSNQPQHF
D gene: .
J gene: TRBJ1-5
V gene: TRBV6-6
clone size: .

CDR3 DNA: TGTGCCAGCAGCTTAGTTTCGGGGTTCAATCAGCCCCAGCATTTT
CDR3 protein: CASSLVSGFNQPQHF
D gene: .
J gene: TRBJ1-5
V gene: TRBV11-2
clone size: .

CDR3 DNA: TGCGCCAGCAGCTTGGGACAGCCCGATGGCGGCTACACCTTC
CDR3 protein: CASSLGQPDGGYTF
D gene: .
J gene: TRBJ1-2
V gene: TRBV5-1
clone size: .

CDR3 DNA: TGTGCCAGCAACCGAAAGGACAGTTTGTACAATGAGCAGTTCTTC
CDR3 protein: CASNRKDSLYNEQFF
D gene: .
J gene: TRBJ2-1
V gene: TRBV5-6
clone size: .

CDR3 DNA: TGTGCCATCAGGGGGAAGACAGGGGCCAAAACTGAAGCTTTCTTT
CDR3 protein: CAIRGKTGAKTEAFF
D gene: TRBD1
J gene: TRBJ1-1
V gene: TRBV10-3
clone size: .

CDR3 DNA: TGTGCCAGTAGTCCCGACAGGGATGATCAGCCCCAGCATTTT
CDR3 protein: CASSPDRDDQPQHF
D gene: TRBD1
J gene: TRBJ1-5
V gene: TRBV19
clone size: .

CDR3 DNA: TGTGCCAGTAGTATAGCGGGGGGAGATACGCAGTATTTT
CDR3 protein: CASSIAGGDTQYF
D gene: TRBD2
J gene: TRBJ2-3
V gene: TRBV19
clone size: .

CDR3 DNA: TGTGCCAGTAGACAGGGAATGGAATCACCCCTCCACTTT
CDR3 protein: CASRQGMESPLHF
D gene: .
J gene: TRBJ1-6
V gene: TRBV19
clone size: once

CDR3 DNA: TGTGCCAGCAGCCCGACGGAGGGGGAAAAACTGTTTTTT
CDR3 protein: CASSPTEGEKLFF
D gene: .
J gene: TRBJ1-4
V gene: TRBV6-5
clone size: .

CDR3 DNA: TGTGCCAGCAGCTTAGCTACAGGGGCCACTGAAGCTTTCTTT
CDR3 protein: CASSLATGATEAFF
D gene: TRBD1
J gene: TRBJ1-1
V gene: TRBV7-9
clone size: .

CDR3 DNA: TGTGCCAGCAGTCTCAGCTCCTACGAGCAGTACTTC
CDR3 protein: CASSLSSYEQYF
D gene: .
J gene: TRBJ2-7
V gene: TRBV28
clone size: .

CDR3 DNA: TGTGCCAGCTCAGCTAGACAGGGTGACTATAATTCACCCCTCCACTTT
CDR3 protein: CASSARQGDYNSPLHF
D gene: TRBD1
J gene: TRBJ1-6
V gene: TRBV18
clone size: .

CDR3 DNA: TGTGCCTGGAGAACGACATCTACTAATGAAAAACTGTTTTTT
CDR3 protein: CAWRTTSTNEKLFF
D gene: .
J gene: TRBJ1-4
V gene: TRBV30
clone size: .